Shown below are 15 T cell receptor beta chains from a single sample sequenced in a study of beta chain features in type 1 diabetes. The isolated RNA, all of it, was reverse transcribed, so expressed TCRB transcripts were what got sequenced. TCRdb keeps only in-frame clones here, not all; method: immunoSEQ multiplex PCR. Found here are about 340,000 clones, 7% to 9% of them singletons; the top ten hold 0.44%. Material: central memory CD4+ T cells from blood. These receptors were taken from a woman aged 18-30 years in good health.

The gene calls are TRBV5-1 and TRBJ2-1; 7 positions agree with TRBD2. The CDR3 spans 14 residues. Germline loops: CDR1 SGHRS, CDR2 YFSETQ. With 2 bases clipped from V and 4 bases from J, the junction kept 3 bases outside the gene matches. CDR3 sequence: CASSLPAGYNEQFF. The CDR3 nucleotides are TGCGCCAGCAGCTTACCAGCGGGGTACAATGAGCAGTTCTTC. The variable domain in full, completed from reference TRBV5-1 and TRBJ2-1, reads KAGVTQTPRYLIKTRGQQVTLSCSPISGHRSVSWYQQTPGQGLQFLFEYFSETQRNKGNFPGRFSGRQFSNSRSEMNVSTLELGDSALYLCASSLPAGYNEQFFGPGTRLTVL.

This clone came up a few times. Other DNA sequences in the sample encode the same CDR3. This chain uses TRBV20-1 with TRBJ2-3; D is unresolved. The CDR3 runs 11 residues. Germline V gives CDR1 DFQATT, CDR2 SNEGSKA (reference sequence). Trimming shortened V by 4 bases and J by 2 bases, and 4 bases separated the two germline ends. CDR3 nucleotides: TGCAGTGCTACCAACACAGATACGCAGTATTTT. Its translation is CSATNTDTQYF.

This clone turned up a few times. The genes are TRBV28 and TRBJ2-3; 9 bases map to TRBD1. Per the germline V gene, CDR1 is MDHEN and CDR2 is SYDVKM. The ends lost 5 bases at V and 6 bases at J; junction bases unmatched: 15. CDR3 size: 17 residues. The CDR3 DNA reads as TGTGCCAGCAGTACCTCAACCCCGGGACAGGGTTTGGATACGCAGTATTTT. It is translated as CASSTSTPGQGLDTQYF.

This chain connects TRBV7-3 to TRBJ2-1; a possible D gene is TRBD1 (5 bases). The ends were cut back, 1 base at V and 1 base at J, with 14 bases in the middle. The germline V gene has CDR1 SGHTA and CDR2 FQGTGA. This CDR3 has 17 amino acids. For the CDR3, the DNA is TGTGCCAGCAGCTTAAAAGCCGACAGTTGGTCCTACAATGAGCAGTTCTTC. Its translation: CASSLKADSWSYNEQFF. Combining the CDR3 with reference TRBV7-3 and TRBJ2-1 gives the whole variable domain GAGVSQTPSNKVTEKGKYVELRCDPISGHTALYWYRQSLGQGPEFLIYFQGTGAADDSGLPNDRFFAVRPEGSVSTLKIQRTERGDSAVYLCASSLKADSWSYNEQFFGPGTRLTVL.

V usage is TRBV7-3 and J usage is TRBJ2-2; 15 bases are shared with TRBD2. The CDR3 runs to 16 residues. Germline-derived CDR1 and CDR2 are SGHTA and FQGTGA. The J segment lost 5 bases and the V segment lost 4 bases, leaving 2 bases of the junction unmatched. The DNA for the CDR3 is TGTGCCAGCAGCTATGGACTAGCGGGAGGGACCGGGGAGCTGTTTTTT. This gives the protein CASSYGLAGGTGELFF. Variable domain in full (rest from reference TRBV7-3 and TRBJ2-2): GAGVSQTPSNKVTEKGKYVELRCDPISGHTALYWYRQSLGQGPEFLIYFQGTGAADDSGLPNDRFFAVRPEGSVSTLKIQRTERGDSAVYLCASSYGLAGGTGELFFGEGSRLTVL.

The table lists this clone with a few counts. The chain combines TRBV5-1 with TRBJ2-5; 9 nucleotides align to TRBD1. The length of the CDR3 is 14 residues. Germline V gene sequence: CDR1 SGHRS, CDR2 YFSETQ. V shed 3 bases and J 4 bases; nucleotides not matched to a gene: 4. The CDR3 loop is CASSSLTGGETQYF. In nucleotides, the CDR3 is TGCGCCAGCAGCTCCTTGACAGGGGGAGAGACCCAGTACTTC.

This clone was seen many times. The chain combines TRBV6-5 with TRBJ2-5, with D hard to call. CDR1 and CDR2 (germline): MNHEY, SVGAGI. The CDR3 length is 12 residues. The V and J ends lost 4 bases and 4 bases respectively, with 7 bases between them. CDR3 DNA sequence: TGTGCCAGCAGTTCTCCAGGAGAGACCCAGTACTTC. Its protein product is CASSSPGETQYF.

The V call is TRBV6-5, the J call TRBJ2-7; TRBD2 matches at 8 bases. The CDR3 extends over 15 amino acids. Germline CDR1 and CDR2: MNHEY and SVGAGI. V was clipped by 1 base and J by 7 bases; unmatched bases: 9. CDR3 region: CASSYFLGTGGEQYF. CDR3 sequence (DNA): TGTGCCAGCAGTTACTTCCTCGGGACGGGAGGGGAGCAGTACTTC.

This clone was seen a few times. The chain couples TRBV2 to TRBJ2-4; perhaps TRBD1 as D (6 bases). There are 14 residues in the CDR3. The germline gives CDR1 SNHLY, CDR2 FYNNEI. The V and J ends lost 6 bases and 3 bases respectively, with 12 bases between them. The CDR3 DNA reads as TGTGCCAGCAGGGGGGCACAGGGCAAAAACATTCAGTACTTC. Residues: CASRGAQGKNIQYF.

In this sample, this clone turned up a few times. The chain has TRBV28 and TRBJ2-1, with D unresolved. The length of the CDR3 is 13 residues. Germline V lookup: CDR1 MDHEN, CDR2 SYDVKM. The V end lost 2 bases, the J end lost 15 bases, and 17 bases lay between the germline ends. The CDR3 nucleotides are TGTGCCAGCAGTTTAAGACCCGTTGCGGTCGTGTTCTTC. This encodes CASSLRPVAVVFF.

This clone was picked up a small number of times. V gene TRBV7-9 combines with J gene TRBJ1-2; maybe TRBD1 (5 bases). The CDR3 is 13 amino acids. Germline assignment: CDR1 SEHNR and CDR2 FQNEAQ (reference sequence). V was pared by 5 bases and J by 7 bases, with 14 bases between. The CDR3, as DNA: TGTGCCAGCAGCCCAGACGGGGGGTTTGGCTACACCTTC. It codes for CASSPDGGFGYTF.

The V call is TRBV6-5, the J call TRBJ2-7; D may be TRBD2 (7 bases). The CDR3 spans 14 residues. Germline CDR1 is MNHEY and CDR2 is SVGAGI. Trimming cost V 6 bases and J 2 bases, with 14 bases left between them. CDR3 bases: TGTGCCAGCAGGGCCGGGGGGCCCGCCTACGAGCAGTACTTC. Translated, it gives CASRAGGPAYEQYF.

This clone was counted ten times or more. The same CDR3 also results from other DNA sequences found in this sample. The rearrangement uses TRBV9 and TRBJ1-5, with D hard to call. The germline CDR1 and CDR2 sequences are SGDLS and YYNGEE. The CDR3 length is 13 residues. Trimming stripped 0 bases from V and 7 bases from J, with 8 bases between. CDR3 nucleotides: TGTGCCAGCAGCGTAGACAGCGACCAGCCCCAGCATTTT. Protein sequence: CASSVDSDQPQHF.

This clone was observed a handful of times. The chain combines TRBV20-1 with TRBJ2-2; D is undetermined. Trimming removed 4 bases from V and 7 bases from J, with 7 bases in between. CDR1 and CDR2 from the germline V gene are DFQATT and SNEGSKA (reference sequence). This CDR3 has 11 amino acids. The CDR3 reads CSATQVGELFF. The CDR3 region has the DNA TGCAGTGCTACACAAGTCGGGGAGCTGTTTTTT.

This clone has more than one count but fewer than ten. This rearrangement joins TRBV6-1 to TRBJ1-1; D is unresolved. This CDR3 is built from 14 residues. Per the germline V gene, CDR1 is MNHNS and CDR2 is SASEGT. The V gene lost 0 bases and the J gene lost 4 bases, with 9 bases spanning the gap. The CDR3 loop is CASSEARGVTEAFF. Here the CDR3 DNA reads TGTGCCAGCAGTGAAGCTCGGGGAGTCACTGAAGCTTTCTTT.